This entry features one T cell receptor (beta chain) sequence. The protocol was immunoSEQ multiplex PCR, while the TCRdb copy is restricted to in-frame clones and leaves out a portion. The sample lists 250,000 to 300,000 clones, around 83% occurring once. This sample is drawn from a study of blood T cell repertoires in COVID-19. Germline V gene sequence: CDR1 MNHNS, CDR2 SASEGT. This CDR3 region has 16 residues. The ends were cut back, 3 bases at V and 1 base at J, with 14 bases in the middle. This TCR was recovered from a middle-aged man who had been exposed to COVID-19. The specimen was PBMCs or T cells enriched from blood (not recorded which). The V gene is TRBV6-1, the J gene TRBJ2-3, with unresolved D. CDR3 protein: CASSDLGTTGTDTQYF. The CDR3 nucleotides read TGTGCCAGCAGTGATCTGGGCACCACTGGCACAGATACGCAGTATTTT.